The 32 T cell receptor beta chains given below trace back to one sample, sequenced in a study of beta chain features in type 1 diabetes. Regarding the study as a whole: All four CD4+ subsets of Type 1 diabetes patients contained TCRB CDR3s that were moderately but significantly shorter.

For these receptors, no antigen is known. Expressed TCRB transcripts were sequenced after all isolated RNA was converted to cDNA. Measured with immunoSEQ multiplex PCR; TCRdb has only the in-frame clones, and not every one. Here the sample spans roughly 150,000 clones, around 63% being singletons. Sequenced material: naive CD4+ T cells from blood. The receptors stem from a man aged 25-45 years with type 1 diabetes.

This clone was counted between two and nine times. The V call is TRBV29-1, the J call TRBJ2-5; D not resolved. Germline V gene data show CDR1 as SQVTM and CDR2 as ANQGSEA. V dropped 4 bases and J dropped 1 base, with 7 bases sitting between them. This CDR3 region has 12 residues. The CDR3 sequence: CSVAAFQETQYF. The CDR3 nucleotides read TGCAGCGTTGCCGCCTTCCAAGAGACCCAGTACTTC.

The sample holds a few counts of this clone. The chain is built from TRBV7-9 and TRBJ2-5; no firm D call. CDR1 and CDR2 from the germline V gene are SEHNR and FQNEAQ (reference sequence). The CDR3 totals 13 residues. The ends were cut back, 1 base at V and 4 bases at J, with 7 bases in the middle. The CDR3 loop is CASSLGDGETQYF. The CDR3 DNA is TGTGCCAGCAGCTTAGGAGACGGAGAGACCCAGTACTTC. Filled out from reference TRBV7-9 and TRBJ2-5, the complete variable domain reads DTGVSQNPRHKITKRGQNVTFRCDPISEHNRLYWYRQTLGQGPEFLTYFQNEAQLEKSRLLSDRFSAERPKGSFSTLEIQRTEQGDSAMYLCASSLGDGETQYFGPGTRLLVL.

V usage is TRBV11-2 and J usage is TRBJ1-2; D remains unclear. Germline V CDR1 and CDR2: SGHAT, FQNNGV. The germline V and J ends were trimmed by 1 base and 6 bases, with 12 bases remaining between them. CDR3 length: 14 residues. CDR3 nucleotide sequence: TGTGCCAGCAGCTTAGCTGGGGTATCGAATGGCTACACCTTC. Translation: CASSLAGVSNGYTF.

The chain is built from TRBV18 and TRBJ2-7; D remains unclear. This CDR3 has 13 amino acids. V was clipped by 2 bases and J by 7 bases, with 12 bases between them. Germline-derived CDR1 and CDR2 are KGHSH and LQKENI. CDR3 DNA: TGTGCCAGCTCACCAGCTGGGCCTACAGAGCAGTACTTC. This gives the protein CASSPAGPTEQYF.

This chain connects TRBV7-2 to TRBJ2-3; 12 bases are a match to TRBD2. The CDR3 loop spans 16 amino acids. Germline assignment: CDR1 SGHTA and CDR2 FQGNSA. V lost 6 bases and J lost 1; bases outside the gene matches: 5. DNA of the CDR3: TGTGCCAGCAGGAGGACTAGCGGGGATGGCACAGATACGCAGTATTTT. This encodes CASRRTSGDGTDTQYF.

The gene calls are TRBV7-9 and TRBJ2-7; no reliable D call. The CDR3 runs to 13 residues. The V end lost 4 bases, the J end lost 0 bases, and 7 bases lay between the germline ends. The germline gives CDR1 SEHNR, CDR2 FQNEAQ (reference sequence). CDR3 residues: CASSYSPSYEQYF. In DNA form, the CDR3 reads TGTGCCAGCAGCTACAGCCCCTCCTACGAGCAGTACTTC.

J is TRBJ1-5 and V is TRBV9; no reliable D call. This CDR3 has 15 amino acids. CDR1 is SGDLS and CDR2 is YYNGEE in the germline V gene. The V end was cut by 3 bases, the J end by 2 bases, with 12 bases between. The CDR3 DNA follows: TGTGCCAGCAGCGAGGGCTGGAACGGCAATCAGCCCCAGCATTTT. It specifies CASSEGWNGNQPQHF.

The sample holds a few counts of this clone. The genes are TRBV29-1 and TRBJ1-1; 10 bases match TRBD1. Germline V gives CDR1 SQVTM, CDR2 ANQGSEA. V shed 6 bases and J 4 bases; nucleotides not matched to a gene: 5. The CDR3 length is 13 residues. The CDR3 region is CSVTGGFGTEAFF. The DNA for the CDR3 is TGCAGCGTGACAGGGGGCTTTGGCACTGAAGCTTTCTTT.

This clone appeared a few times. The chain has TRBV29-1 and TRBJ2-4; TRBD2 is a possible D gene (5 bases). V lost 4 bases and J 3 bases, leaving 16 bases between the germline ends. The CDR3 consists of 15 residues. Germline-derived CDR1 and CDR2 are SQVTM and ANQGSEA. The DNA for the CDR3 is TGCAGCGTTGGGTTCCCAATTCGGGGCAAAAACATTCAGTACTTC. It translates to CSVGFPIRGKNIQYF.

The chain carries TRBV9 and TRBJ2-1; perhaps TRBD2 as D (6 bases). The ends were cut back, 1 base at V and 7 bases at J, with 21 bases in the middle. The germline CDR1 and CDR2 sequences are SGDLS and YYNGEE. The CDR3 is made up of 17 amino acids. The CDR3 protein is CASSVSPLGRGTNEQFF. The CDR3 nucleotides read TGTGCCAGCAGCGTAAGTCCCCTTGGACGGGGGACGAATGAGCAGTTCTTC.

The V and J genes are TRBV7-9 and TRBJ2-6, with D uncertain. Per the germline V gene, CDR1 is SEHNR and CDR2 is FQNEAQ (reference sequence). V was cut by 6 bases and J by 0 bases, with 3 bases left in between. The CDR3 length is 13 residues. For the CDR3, the DNA is TGTGCCAGCAGTCCCTCTGGGGCCAACGTCCTGACTTTC. It translates to CASSPSGANVLTF.

V is TRBV6-5 and J is TRBJ2-7; the D gene is possibly TRBD2 (6 bases). V was pared by 0 bases and J by 3 bases, with 9 bases between. The CDR3 contains 14 residues. The germline CDR1 and CDR2 sequences are MNHEY and SVGAGI. The DNA of the CDR3 is TGTGCCAGCAGTTACTCGGAGGGGAGCTACGAGCAGTACTTC. It encodes CASSYSEGSYEQYF.

The chain employs TRBV7-2 and TRBJ2-4, with unresolved D. The CDR3 consists of 13 residues. V lost 5 bases, J lost 9 bases, and 14 bases lay in between. CDR1 and CDR2 (germline): SGHTA, FQGNSA. This CDR3 reads CASSRPVDGIQYF. Here the CDR3 DNA reads TGTGCCAGCAGCCGACCTGTAGATGGCATTCAGTACTTC.

This chain links TRBV29-1 with TRBJ2-3; 10 nucleotides agree with TRBD1. The V gene end was trimmed by 5 bases and the J gene end by 8 bases; junction bases not matched to a gene: 7. Germline V CDR1 and CDR2: SQVTM, ANQGSEA. The CDR3 extends over 13 amino acids. The CDR3 is CSVPGQGLSTQYF. CDR3 nucleotide sequence: TGCAGCGTTCCGGGACAGGGGTTGAGTACGCAGTATTTT.

As DNA, the CDR3 is TGTGCCAGCAGCTTTCCGGGACAGGGGATTTGGGAGCAGTTCTTC. This gives the protein CASSFPGQGIWEQFF. The chain has TRBV7-2 and TRBJ2-1; 10 nucleotides align to TRBD1. J gave up 10 bases and V 3 bases, and 9 bases lay outside the gene matches. Germline CDR1 is SGHTA and CDR2 is FQGNSA. CDR3 length: 15 residues.

V is TRBV20-1 and J is TRBJ1-2, with unresolved D. Germline-derived CDR1 and CDR2 are DFQATT and SNEGSKA (reference sequence). Trimming removed 6 bases at V and 10 bases at J, with 15 bases between. The CDR3 sequence is 11 residues long. The CDR3: CSAAYGRDYTF. In DNA, the CDR3 is TGCAGTGCCGCATATGGAAGGGACTACACCTTC.

This chain joins TRBV2 and TRBJ1-4; D gene uncertain. Trimming pared 2 bases from V and 8 bases from J, leaving 15 bases between. The CDR3 has 15 residues. CDR1 and CDR2 (germline): SNHLY, FYNNEI. CDR3 nucleotides: TGTGCCAGCAGTGAACAAGGCACAGTCGGAGAAAAACTGTTTTTT. The encoded protein is CASSEQGTVGEKLFF.

The rearrangement joins TRBV18 to TRBJ2-7; perhaps TRBD1 as D (6 bases). V lost 3 bases and J 7 bases, leaving 13 bases between the germline ends. From germline, CDR1 is KGHSH and CDR2 LQKENI. This CDR3 region has 13 residues. CDR3 amino acids: CASSPNRVWEQYF. CDR3 nucleotide sequence: TGTGCCAGCTCACCTAACAGGGTTTGGGAGCAGTACTTC.

The J gene is TRBJ2-1, the V gene TRBV18, with 9 bases matching TRBD1. The CDR3 has 15 amino acids. Germline CDR1 is KGHSH and CDR2 is LQKENI. V shed 5 bases and J 3 bases; nucleotides not matched to a gene: 5. CDR3 bases: TGTGCCAGCTCATCCCGGGACAGGGACTACAATGAGCAGTTCTTC. This translates into CASSSRDRDYNEQFF.

This clone has just one count. J is TRBJ2-6 and V is TRBV7-2; TRBD1 matches 8 bases. After removal of 6 bases from V and 1 base from J, the junction contained 8 bases not matched to a gene. Germline CDR1 is SGHTA and CDR2 is FQGNSA. The CDR3 consists of 17 residues. The CDR3 DNA sequence: TGTGCCAGCAGGGCTGGACAGGGTCTATCTGGGGCCAACGTCCTGACTTTC. The encoded protein is CASRAGQGLSGANVLTF.

The count of this clone is one. The genes are TRBV7-9 and TRBJ1-1; D possibly corresponds to TRBD1 (5 bases). This CDR3 spans 13 amino acids. V was shortened by 3 bases and J by 4 bases, with 9 bases between the two germline ends. Germline V gene data show CDR1 as SEHNR and CDR2 as FQNEAQ (reference sequence). The CDR3 here is CASSFDSTTEAFF. As DNA, the CDR3 is TGTGCCAGCAGCTTCGACAGTACCACTGAAGCTTTCTTT.

Concerning this clone itself: Other DNA sequences in this sample translate to the same CDR3. The genes are TRBV9 and TRBJ2-3, with unresolved D. Trimming cost V 2 bases and J 4 bases, with 5 bases left between them. Germline V gene data show CDR1 as SGDLS and CDR2 as YYNGEE. This CDR3 is 12 amino acids long. This CDR3 is CASSVEADTQYF. CDR3 bases: TGTGCCAGCAGCGTGGAAGCAGATACGCAGTATTTT. The whole variable domain, filled in from reference TRBV9 and TRBJ2-3, reads DSGVTQTPKHLITATGQRVTLRCSPRSGDLSVYWYQQSLDQGLQFLIQYYNGEERAKGNILERFSAQQFPDLHSELNLSSLELGDSALYFCASSVEADTQYFGPGTRLTVL.

The J gene is TRBJ1-5, the V gene TRBV5-6; no reliable D call. The CDR3 is made up of 15 amino acids. Trimming cost V 0 bases and J 0 bases, with 7 bases left between them. In germline, CDR1 is SGHDT, CDR2 YYEEEE. Here the CDR3 DNA reads TGTGCCAGCAGCTTGGGCCACAGTAGCAATCAGCCCCAGCATTTT. Its translation is CASSLGHSSNQPQHF.

This sequence joins TRBV14 and TRBJ2-6; D is undetermined. Germline CDR1 and CDR2: SGHDN and FVKESK. V lost 2 bases and J 0 bases, leaving 5 bases between the germline ends. This CDR3 spans 15 amino acids. The CDR3 protein is CASSQQISGANVLTF. In DNA form, the CDR3 reads TGTGCCAGCAGCCAACAGATCTCTGGGGCCAACGTCCTGACTTTC.

The gene calls are TRBV15 and TRBJ2-5, with unresolved D. The CDR3 consists of 13 residues. CDR1 is LNHNV, CDR2 YYDKDF, per germline (reference sequence). Trimming removed 1 base from V and 5 bases from J, with 8 bases in between. The CDR3 is CATSRGHEETQYF. The DNA of the CDR3 is TGTGCCACCAGCAGAGGACACGAGGAGACCCAGTACTTC.

This clone was seen once. CDR3 DNA: TGTGCCAGCAGGGGACACGGTGCGCTCTTCTTAGCCAAAAACATTCAGTACTTC. The encoded protein is CASRGHGALFLAKNIQYF. V is TRBV21-1 and J is TRBJ2-4; TRBD1 was called by the table and not checked on the DNA. TRBV21-1 is tagged as a pseudogene. CDR3 length equals 18 residues.

The chain carries TRBV6-6 and TRBJ2-3; D remains ambiguous. This CDR3 is 11 amino acids long. V gave up 10 bases and J gave up 2 bases, with 7 bases separating them. The germline CDR1 and CDR2 sequences are MNHNY and SVGAGI (reference sequence). DNA for the CDR3: TGTGCCACGGGCCACACAGATACGCAGTATTTT. This gives the protein CATGHTDTQYF.

The chain is built from TRBV5-1 and TRBJ2-7; D is undetermined. V lost 0 bases to trimming and J lost 0 bases, with 10 bases between them. CDR3 length: 15 residues. CDR1 is SGHRS and CDR2 is YFSETQ in the germline V gene. The CDR3 here is CASSLDIAVSYEQYF. CDR3 sequence (DNA): TGCGCCAGCAGCTTGGATATTGCAGTCTCCTACGAGCAGTACTTC.

The genes are TRBV13 and TRBJ1-4; maybe TRBD1 (6 bases). The V end was cut by 1 base, the J end by 5 bases, with 11 bases between. The germline V gene has CDR1 PRHDT and CDR2 FYEKMQ (reference sequence). The CDR3 runs to 15 residues. CDR3 residues: CASSLDGTPNEKLFF. CDR3 nucleotide sequence: TGTGCCAGCAGCTTAGACGGGACACCGAATGAAAAACTGTTTTTT.

V and J are TRBV29-1 and TRBJ2-1; 8 bases fit TRBD2. CDR1 is SQVTM and CDR2 is ANQGSEA in the germline V gene. This CDR3 has 15 amino acids. V dropped 4 bases and J dropped 2; count of bases not matched to a gene: 7. This chain's CDR3 is CSVGFGTRAYNEQFF. In DNA, the CDR3 is TGCAGCGTTGGGTTCGGGACTAGGGCCTACAATGAGCAGTTCTTC.

The CDR3 nucleotides are TGTGCCAGCAGCGTAGCCGGGACAGGGGGCCAAAACATTCAGTACTTC. The encoded protein is CASSVAGTGGQNIQYF. The V call is TRBV9, the J call TRBJ2-4; 12 nucleotides align to TRBD1. Germline values: CDR1 SGDLS, CDR2 YYNGEE. The CDR3 covers 16 residues. V was pared by 0 bases and J by 5 bases, with 3 bases of the junction left unmatched. Filled out from reference TRBV9 and TRBJ2-4, the complete variable domain reads DSGVTQTPKHLITATGQRVTLRCSPRSGDLSVYWYQQSLDQGLQFLIQYYNGEERAKGNILERFSAQQFPDLHSELNLSSLELGDSALYFCASSVAGTGGQNIQYFGAGTRLSVL.

The chain couples TRBV27 to TRBJ2-6; unclear D gene. Looked up from germline, CDR1 is MNHEY and CDR2 is SMNVEV (reference sequence). The CDR3 is 15 amino acids. V lost 1 base and J lost 0, with 4 bases in between. The CDR3 sequence: CASSLYGSGANVLTF. The DNA for the CDR3 is TGTGCCAGCAGTTTATATGGCTCTGGGGCCAACGTCCTGACTTTC.